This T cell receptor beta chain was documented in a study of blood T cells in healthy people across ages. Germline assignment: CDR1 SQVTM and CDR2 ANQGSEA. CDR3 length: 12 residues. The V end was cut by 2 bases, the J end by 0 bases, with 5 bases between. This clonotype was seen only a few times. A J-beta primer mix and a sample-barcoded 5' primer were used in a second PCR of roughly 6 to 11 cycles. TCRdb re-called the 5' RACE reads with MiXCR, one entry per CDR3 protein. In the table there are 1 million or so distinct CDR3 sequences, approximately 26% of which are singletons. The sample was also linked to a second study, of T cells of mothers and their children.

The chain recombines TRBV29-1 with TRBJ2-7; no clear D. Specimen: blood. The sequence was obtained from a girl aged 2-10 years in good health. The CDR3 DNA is TGCAGCGTTGAAAACAACTCCTACGAGCAGTACTTC. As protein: CSVENNSYEQYF.